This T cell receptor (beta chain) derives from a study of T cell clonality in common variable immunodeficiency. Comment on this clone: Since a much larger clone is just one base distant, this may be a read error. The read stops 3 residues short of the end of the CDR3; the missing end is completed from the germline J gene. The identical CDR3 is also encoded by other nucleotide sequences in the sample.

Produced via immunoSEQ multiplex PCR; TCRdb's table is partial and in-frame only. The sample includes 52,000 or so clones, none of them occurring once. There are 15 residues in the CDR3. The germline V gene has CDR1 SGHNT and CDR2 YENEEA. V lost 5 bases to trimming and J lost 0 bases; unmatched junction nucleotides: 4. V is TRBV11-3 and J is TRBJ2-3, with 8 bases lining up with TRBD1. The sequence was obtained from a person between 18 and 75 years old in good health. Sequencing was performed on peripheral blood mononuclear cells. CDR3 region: CASSPGQGSTDTQYF. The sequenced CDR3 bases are TGTGCCAGCAGCCCCGGACAGGGCAGCACAGATACG.